This entry concerns a single T cell receptor beta chain. The data are from a study of blood T cell repertoires in COVID-19. Study as a whole: The United States, Italy and Spain supplied acute and convalescent COVID-19 samples. PBMCs, B-cell-depleted T cells, or T cells were the source of the cDNA or gDNA that made up the material.

Participants' reported clinical history set cohort assignment. Study processing details: From reference gene primer amplification, estimates of nucleated cell counts were derived. Produced via immunoSEQ multiplex PCR; TCRdb's table is partial and in-frame only. That table furnishes V, J and clone size, whereas the DNA furnished D and trimming. Among over 110,000 clones listed, 84% were seen once. The sequence was collected from a man aged 35 to 55 with acute COVID-19. The sequencing sample was made of PBMCs or T cells enriched from blood (not recorded which).

In nucleotides, the CDR3 is TGTGCCAGCAGGCCAGGGGGCGTAGGCTATGGCTACACCTTC. It translates to CASRPGGVGYGYTF. The chain combines TRBV6-5 with TRBJ1-2; 8 nucleotides agree with TRBD1. The CDR3 spans 14 residues. After removal of 6 bases from V and 4 bases from J, the junction contained 7 bases not matched to a gene. The germline CDR1 and CDR2 sequences are MNHEY and SVGAGI.